A selection of T cell receptor beta chains follows, all from one sample in a study of T-cell reconstitution after alpha-beta-depleted transplantation in children. A single record per CDR3 protein comes from TCRdb applying MiXCR to the PCR reads. The sample shows more than 400,000 distinct CDR3 sequences, about an eighth of them seen only once. This material consisted of PBMCs, mostly from graft donor cells, taken 180 days after TCRalphabeta/CD19-depleted stem cell transplant. These receptors originate from a female patient between 2 and 15 years old who had a stem cell transplant for aplastic anemia, so the T cells may come from the graft donor. The CDR3 runs from the conserved cysteine through the conserved F or W. The D gene is left open where the match is weak. Size is stated for part of the rows, as once, few or many counts, or as a class when the clone is expanded.

>TRBV28|TRBD2|TRBJ2-7|few|14
TGTGCCAGCAGTCGCTCTAGCGGGAGCCACGAGCAGTACTTC
CASSRSSGSHEQYF
>TRBV12-3/TRBV12-4|-|TRBJ2-3|-|12
TGTGCCAGCAACTGGGACTTCGGTACGCAGTATTTT
CASNWDFGTQYF
>TRBV4-1|-|TRBJ2-7|-|13
TGCGCCAGCAGCCAGCAGAGCTCCTACGAGCAGTACTTC
CASSQQSSYEQYF
>TRBV7-3|-|TRBJ2-1|few|15
TGTGCCAGCAGCTTAACGGGGCTAGACTACAATGAGCAGTTCTTC
CASSLTGLDYNEQFF
>TRBV20-1|TRBD2|TRBJ2-2|-|14
TGCAGTGCTAGAGTAGCGGGAGGAGGCGGGGAGCTGTTTTTT
CSARVAGGGGELFF
>TRBV28|TRBD2|TRBJ2-1|-|16
TGTGCCAGCAGTTTCGGAACTAGCGGGAGGTACAATGAGCAGTTCTTC
CASSFGTSGRYNEQFF
>TRBV12-3/TRBV12-4|TRBD1|TRBJ2-7|-|14
TGTGCCAGCAGGCGGAATCAGGGGGTTCACGAGCAGTACTTC
CASRRNQGVHEQYF
>TRBV4-2|TRBD1|TRBJ2-3|few|18
TGTGCCAGCAGCCAAGACCAGGGGGACAGGGAAGGTGAGGATACGCAGTATTTT
CASSQDQGDREGEDTQYF
>TRBV7-9|-|TRBJ2-6|few|14
TGTGCCAGCAGCTTAGCAGGGACGGCCAACGTCCTGACTTTC
CASSLAGTANVLTF
>TRBV7-2|-|TRBJ2-3|few|14
TGTGCCAGCAGCTTAGAACCTATAACAGATACGCAGTATTTT
CASSLEPITDTQYF
>TRBV7-9|-|TRBJ2-1|many|13
TGTGCCAGCAGCTTCGGGACTGGGGATGAGCAGTTCTTC
CASSFGTGDEQFF
>TRBV3-1|TRBD1|TRBJ1-1|many|12
TGTGCCAGCAGCCGACAGGGTTCTGAAGCTTTCTTT
CASSRQGSEAFF
>TRBV12-3/TRBV12-4|-|TRBJ1-2|-|12
TGTGCCAGCAGTTCCCATAACTATGGCTACACCTTC
CASSSHNYGYTF
>TRBV11-2|-|TRBJ2-1|-|18
TGTGCCAGCAGCTTACATTATCTCGGGGGGCGATCCTACAATGAGCAGTTCTTC
CASSLHYLGGRSYNEQFF
>TRBV29-1|TRBD1|TRBJ2-1|few|11
TGCAGCGTTCTGACAGGGGTTGGGCAGTTCTTC
CSVLTGVGQFF
>TRBV27|-|TRBJ2-3|few|16
TGTGCCAGCAGTCTGGACTACCCTGGGGGCACAGATACGCAGTATTTT
CASSLDYPGGTDTQYF
>TRBV29-1|TRBD1|TRBJ2-5|many|14
TGCAGCGCACGGGGACAGGGTAAAAGAGAGACCCAGTACTTC
CSARGQGKRETQYF
>TRBV5-1|TRBD1|TRBJ2-5|-|15
TGCGCCAGCAGCTTGGTGACAGGGGTCCAAGAGACCCAGTACTTC
CASSLVTGVQETQYF
>TRBV7-2|-|TRBJ2-1|many|15
TGTGCCAGCAGCTTAGGACTACCCAGGGACAATGAGCAGTTCTTC
CASSLGLPRDNEQFF
>TRBV5-5|TRBD2|TRBJ2-3|-|16
TGTGCCAGCAGCTCCCGACTAGCACTGAGCACAGATACGCAGTATTTT
CASSSRLALSTDTQYF
>TRBV11-1|TRBD2|TRBJ2-3|once|19
TGTGCCAGCATTATCCTCCCGGGAGGGGAACGGCGGTACACAGATACGCAGTATTTT
CASIILPGGERRYTDTQYF